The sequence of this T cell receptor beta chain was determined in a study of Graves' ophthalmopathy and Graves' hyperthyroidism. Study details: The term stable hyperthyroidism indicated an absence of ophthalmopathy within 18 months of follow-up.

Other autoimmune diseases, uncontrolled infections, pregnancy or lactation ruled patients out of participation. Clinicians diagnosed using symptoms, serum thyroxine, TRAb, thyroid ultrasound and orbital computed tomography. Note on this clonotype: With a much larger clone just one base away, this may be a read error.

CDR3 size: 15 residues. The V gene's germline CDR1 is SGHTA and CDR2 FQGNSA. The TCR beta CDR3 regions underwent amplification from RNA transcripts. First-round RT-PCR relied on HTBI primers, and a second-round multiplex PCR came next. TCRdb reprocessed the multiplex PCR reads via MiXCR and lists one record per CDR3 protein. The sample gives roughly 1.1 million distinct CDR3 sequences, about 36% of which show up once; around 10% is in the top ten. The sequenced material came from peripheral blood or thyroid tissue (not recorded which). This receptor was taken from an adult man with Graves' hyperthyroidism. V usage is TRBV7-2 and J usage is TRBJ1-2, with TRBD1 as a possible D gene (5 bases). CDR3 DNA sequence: TGTGTCAGCAGCTTGGTGCAGGGAGGATTCTACGGCTACACCTTC. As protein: CVSSLVQGGFYGYTF.